The T cell receptor beta chain described here comes from a study of cytomegalovirus exposure and HLA in healthy donors. Findings and caveats of the study: Per a later analysis, 16,951 TCR beta sequences showed association with HLA alleles at 0.05 false discovery rate. Certain indistinguishable V segments, among them TRBV6-2 and TRBV6-3, were excluded. TCR beta sequences reportedly predicted most subjects' HLA-A and HLA-B alleles accurately.

With respect to this clone: As yet, its antigen is unknown.

Trimming took off 0 bases at V and 6 bases at J, with 13 bases between the two ends. The CDR3 consists of 15 residues. Germline assignment: CDR1 LGHNA and CDR2 YSLEER. The study ran its PCR with 60 Vbeta and 13 Jbeta primers. TCRdb's copy holds only in-frame clones and misses some; the assay was immunoSEQ multiplex PCR. The profile shows roughly 110,000 clones, about 72% of them singletons. This clonotype originated in a man younger than 30 in good health and CMV-seronegative. The sequencing input was PBMCs. V gene TRBV4-3 combines with J gene TRBJ2-3; TRBD1 might be the D (5 bases). This chain's CDR3 is CASSQDWGVRDTQYF. CDR3 sequence (DNA): TGCGCCAGCAGCCAAGACTGGGGCGTTCGGGATACGCAGTATTTT.